Here is one T cell receptor (beta chain) with its context. The source of the sample is a study of control samples from healthy donors and cancer patients. Sequencing used immunoSEQ multiplex PCR; TCRdb keeps in-frame clones, though not all of them. The profile shows about 120,000 clones, 80% to 95% of them singletons. CDR1 is SGHNT, CDR2 YYREEE, per germline (reference sequence). The CDR3 contains 15 residues. The V gene lost 0 bases and the J gene lost 0 bases, with 7 bases spanning the gap. V and J are TRBV5-4 and TRBJ2-1; D is unclear. Material: blood. The clonotype originates from a man younger than 30 in good health. The CDR3 is CASSLGSYSYNEQFF. The CDR3 DNA reads TGTGCCAGCAGCTTGGGTAGCTACTCCTACAATGAGCAGTTCTTC.